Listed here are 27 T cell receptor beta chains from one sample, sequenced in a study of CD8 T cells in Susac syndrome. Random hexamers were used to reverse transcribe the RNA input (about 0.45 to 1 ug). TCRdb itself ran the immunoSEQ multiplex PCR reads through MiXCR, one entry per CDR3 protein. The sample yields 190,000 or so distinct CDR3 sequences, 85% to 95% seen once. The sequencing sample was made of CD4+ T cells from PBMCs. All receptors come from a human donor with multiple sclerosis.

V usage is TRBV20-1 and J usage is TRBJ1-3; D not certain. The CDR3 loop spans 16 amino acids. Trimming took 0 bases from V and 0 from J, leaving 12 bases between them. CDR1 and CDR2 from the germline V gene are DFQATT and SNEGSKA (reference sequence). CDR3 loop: CSARDVRFNSGNTIYF. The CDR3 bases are TGCAGTGCTAGAGATGTTCGCTTTAACTCTGGAAACACCATATATTTT.

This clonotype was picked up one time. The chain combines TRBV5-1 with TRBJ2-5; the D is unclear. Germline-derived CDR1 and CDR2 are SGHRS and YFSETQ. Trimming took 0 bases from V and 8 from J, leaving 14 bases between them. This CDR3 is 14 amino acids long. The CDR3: CASSLAGQGGTQYF. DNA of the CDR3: TGCGCCAGCAGCTTGGCGGGTCAAGGTGGAACCCAGTACTTC.

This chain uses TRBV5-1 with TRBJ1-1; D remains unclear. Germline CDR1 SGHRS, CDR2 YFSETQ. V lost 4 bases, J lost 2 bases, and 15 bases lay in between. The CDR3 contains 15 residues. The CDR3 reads CASSPQVPGNTEAFF. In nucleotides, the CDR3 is TGCGCCAGCAGCCCCCAAGTCCCGGGAAACACTGAAGCTTTCTTT. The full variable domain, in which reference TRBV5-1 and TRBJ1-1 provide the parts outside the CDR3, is KAGVTQTPRYLIKTRGQQVTLSCSPISGHRSVSWYQQTPGQGLQFLFEYFSETQRNKGNFPGRFSGRQFSNSRSEMNVSTLELGDSALYLCASSPQVPGNTEAFFGQGTRLTVV.

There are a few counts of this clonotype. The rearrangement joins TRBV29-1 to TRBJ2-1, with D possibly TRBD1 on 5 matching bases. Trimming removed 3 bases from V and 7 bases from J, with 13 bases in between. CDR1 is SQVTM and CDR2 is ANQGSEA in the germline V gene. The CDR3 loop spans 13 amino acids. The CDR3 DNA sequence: TGCAGCGTTGACGACAGACCCTTAAATGAGCAGTTCTTC. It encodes CSVDDRPLNEQFF.

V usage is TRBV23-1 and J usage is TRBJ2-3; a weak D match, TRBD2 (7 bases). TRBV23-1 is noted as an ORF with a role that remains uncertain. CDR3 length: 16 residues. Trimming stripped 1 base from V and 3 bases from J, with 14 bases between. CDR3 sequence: CASSQYRRGRTDTQYF. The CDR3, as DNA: TGCGCCAGCAGTCAATACAGGCGGGGGCGGACAGATACGCAGTATTTT.

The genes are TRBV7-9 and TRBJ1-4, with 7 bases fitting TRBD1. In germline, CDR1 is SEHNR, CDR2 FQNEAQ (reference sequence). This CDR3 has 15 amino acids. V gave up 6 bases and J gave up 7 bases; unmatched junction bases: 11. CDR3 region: CASSKMDRKSEKLFF. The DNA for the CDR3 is TGTGCCAGCAGTAAAATGGACAGGAAGAGTGAAAAACTGTTTTTT.

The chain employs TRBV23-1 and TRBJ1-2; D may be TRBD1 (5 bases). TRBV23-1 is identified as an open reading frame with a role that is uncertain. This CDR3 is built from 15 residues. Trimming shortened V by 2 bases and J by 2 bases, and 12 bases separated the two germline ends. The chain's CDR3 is CASSQNRDSNYGYTF. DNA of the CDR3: TGCGCCAGCAGTCAAAATCGCGACAGCAACTATGGCTACACCTTC.

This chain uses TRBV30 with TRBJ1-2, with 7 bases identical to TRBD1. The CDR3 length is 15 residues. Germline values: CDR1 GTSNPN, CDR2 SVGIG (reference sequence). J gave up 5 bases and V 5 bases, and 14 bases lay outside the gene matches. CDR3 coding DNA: TGTGCCTGGGAGGGACAGCCACCTGGAACATATGGCTACACCTTC. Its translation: CAWEGQPPGTYGYTF. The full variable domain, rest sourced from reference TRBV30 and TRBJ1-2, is SQTIHQWPATLVQPVGSPLSLECTVEGTSNPNLYWYRQAAGRGLQLLFYSVGIGQISSEVPQNLSASRPQDRQFILSSKKLLLSDSGFYLCAWEGQPPGTYGYTFGSGTRLTVV.

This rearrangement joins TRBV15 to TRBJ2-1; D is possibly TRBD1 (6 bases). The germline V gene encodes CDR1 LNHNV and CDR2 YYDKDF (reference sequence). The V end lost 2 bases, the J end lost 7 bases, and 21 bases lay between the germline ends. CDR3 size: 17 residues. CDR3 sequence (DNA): TGTGCCACCAGCAGAAGCCTCACAGGGTTCGGCGGGAATGAGCAGTTCTTC. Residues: CATSRSLTGFGGNEQFF.

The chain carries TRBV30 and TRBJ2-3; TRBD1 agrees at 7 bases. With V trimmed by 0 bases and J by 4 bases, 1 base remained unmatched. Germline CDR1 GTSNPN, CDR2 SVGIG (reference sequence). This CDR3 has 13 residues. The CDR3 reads CAWSVQGADTQYF. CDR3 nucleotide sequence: TGTGCCTGGAGTGTTCAGGGGGCAGATACGCAGTATTTT. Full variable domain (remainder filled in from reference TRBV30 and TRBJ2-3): SQTIHQWPATLVQPVGSPLSLECTVEGTSNPNLYWYRQAAGRGLQLLFYSVGIGQISSEVPQNLSASRPQDRQFILSSKKLLLSDSGFYLCAWSVQGADTQYFGPGTRLTVL.

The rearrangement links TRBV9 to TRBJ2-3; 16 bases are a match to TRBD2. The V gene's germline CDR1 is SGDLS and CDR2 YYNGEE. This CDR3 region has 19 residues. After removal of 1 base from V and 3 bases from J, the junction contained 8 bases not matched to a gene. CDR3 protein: CASSVPPGLAGGRTDTQYF. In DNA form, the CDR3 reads TGTGCCAGCAGCGTACCGCCGGGACTAGCGGGGGGGCGGACAGATACGCAGTATTTT.

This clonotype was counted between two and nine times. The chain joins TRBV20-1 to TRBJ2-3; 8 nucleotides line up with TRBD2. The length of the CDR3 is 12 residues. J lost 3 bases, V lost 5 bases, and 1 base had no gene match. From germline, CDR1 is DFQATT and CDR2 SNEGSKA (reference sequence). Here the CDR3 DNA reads TGCAGTGCTCGCGGGGGGACAGATACGCAGTATTTT. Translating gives CSARGGTDTQYF.

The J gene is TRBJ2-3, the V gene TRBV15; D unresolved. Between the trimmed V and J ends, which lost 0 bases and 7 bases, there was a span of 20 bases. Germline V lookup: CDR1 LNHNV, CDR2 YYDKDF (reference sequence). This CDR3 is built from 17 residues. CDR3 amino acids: CATSRETVWMTPNTQYF. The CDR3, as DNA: TGTGCCACCAGCAGAGAAACGGTATGGATGACCCCAAATACGCAGTATTTT. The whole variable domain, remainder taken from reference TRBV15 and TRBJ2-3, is DAMVIQNPRYQVTQFGKPVTLSCSQTLNHNVMYWYQQKSSQAPKLLFHYYDKDFNNEADTPDNFQSRRPNTSFCFLDIRSPGLGDTAMYLCATSRETVWMTPNTQYFGPGTRLTVL.

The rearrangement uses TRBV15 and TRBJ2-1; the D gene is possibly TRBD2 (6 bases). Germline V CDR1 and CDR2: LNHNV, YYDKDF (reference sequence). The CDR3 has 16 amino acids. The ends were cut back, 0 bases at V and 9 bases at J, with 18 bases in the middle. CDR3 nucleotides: TGTGCCACCAGCAGAGATCTGAACGGGCGGCGGGGTGAGCAGTTCTTC. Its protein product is CATSRDLNGRRGEQFF.

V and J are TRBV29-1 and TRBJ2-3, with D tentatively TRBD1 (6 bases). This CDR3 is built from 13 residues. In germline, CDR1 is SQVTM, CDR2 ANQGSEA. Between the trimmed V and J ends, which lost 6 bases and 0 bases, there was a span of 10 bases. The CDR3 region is CSVATGSTDTQYF. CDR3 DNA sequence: TGCAGCGTAGCGACAGGCAGCACAGATACGCAGTATTTT.

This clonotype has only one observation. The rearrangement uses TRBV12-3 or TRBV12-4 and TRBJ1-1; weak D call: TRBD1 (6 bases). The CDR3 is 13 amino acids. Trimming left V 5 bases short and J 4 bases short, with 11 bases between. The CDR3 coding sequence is TGTGCCAGCAGTCGACAGGTCGGCACTGAAGCTTTCTTT. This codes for CASSRQVGTEAFF.

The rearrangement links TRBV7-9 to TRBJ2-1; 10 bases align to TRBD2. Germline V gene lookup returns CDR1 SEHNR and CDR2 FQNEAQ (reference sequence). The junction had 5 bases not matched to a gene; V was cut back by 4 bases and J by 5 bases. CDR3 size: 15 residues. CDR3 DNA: TGTGCCAGCAGCTCCAGCGGGGGGGCCCACAATGAGCAGTTCTTC. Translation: CASSSSGGAHNEQFF.

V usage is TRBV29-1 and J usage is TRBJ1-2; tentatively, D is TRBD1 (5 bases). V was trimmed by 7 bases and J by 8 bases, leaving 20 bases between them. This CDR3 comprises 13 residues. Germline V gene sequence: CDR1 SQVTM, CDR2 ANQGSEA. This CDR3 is CSAKRSRGEGYTF. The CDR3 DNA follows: TGCAGCGCAAAGAGGTCGAGGGGCGAAGGCTACACCTTC.

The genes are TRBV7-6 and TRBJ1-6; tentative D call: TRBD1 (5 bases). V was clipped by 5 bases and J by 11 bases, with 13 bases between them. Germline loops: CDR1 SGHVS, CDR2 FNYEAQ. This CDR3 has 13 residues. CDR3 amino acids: CASSPRTGPPLHF. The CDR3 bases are TGTGCCAGCAGCCCCCGCACGGGGCCACCCCTCCACTTT.

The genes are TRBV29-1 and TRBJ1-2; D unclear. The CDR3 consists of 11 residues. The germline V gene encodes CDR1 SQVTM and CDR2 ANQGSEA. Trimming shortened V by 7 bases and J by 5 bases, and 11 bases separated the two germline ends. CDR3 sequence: CSAELGYGYTF. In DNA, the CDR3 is TGCAGCGCCGAACTCGGGTATGGCTACACCTTC.

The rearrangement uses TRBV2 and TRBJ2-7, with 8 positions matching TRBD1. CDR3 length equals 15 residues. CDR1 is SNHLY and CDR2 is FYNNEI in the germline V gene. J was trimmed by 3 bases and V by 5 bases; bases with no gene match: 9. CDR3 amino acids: CASSQSQGQVYEQYV. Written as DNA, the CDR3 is TGTGCCAGCAGTCAATCTCAGGGACAGGTCTACGAGCAGTACGTC.

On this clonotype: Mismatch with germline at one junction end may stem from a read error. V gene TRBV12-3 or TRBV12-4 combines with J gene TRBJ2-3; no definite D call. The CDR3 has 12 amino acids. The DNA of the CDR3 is TGTGCCAGCAGTACGGCTCACGGGCTTAGAGATTTT. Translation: CASSTAHGLRDF.

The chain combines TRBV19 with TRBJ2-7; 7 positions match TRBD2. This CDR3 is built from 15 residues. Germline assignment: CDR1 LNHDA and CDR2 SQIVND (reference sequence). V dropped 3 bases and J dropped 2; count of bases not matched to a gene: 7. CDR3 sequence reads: CASSISLAVTYEQYF. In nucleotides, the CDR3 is TGTGCCAGTAGTATCTCCCTAGCGGTGACCTACGAGCAGTACTTC.

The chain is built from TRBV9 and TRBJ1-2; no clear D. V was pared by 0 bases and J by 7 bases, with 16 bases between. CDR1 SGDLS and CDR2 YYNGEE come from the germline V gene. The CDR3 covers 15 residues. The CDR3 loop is CASSVGYNSPRGYTF. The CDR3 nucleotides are TGTGCCAGCAGCGTAGGTTACAACTCCCCACGTGGCTACACCTTC. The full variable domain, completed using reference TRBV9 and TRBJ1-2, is DSGVTQTPKHLITATGQRVTLRCSPRSGDLSVYWYQQSLDQGLQFLIQYYNGEERAKGNILERFSAQQFPDLHSELNLSSLELGDSALYFCASSVGYNSPRGYTFGSGTRLTVV.

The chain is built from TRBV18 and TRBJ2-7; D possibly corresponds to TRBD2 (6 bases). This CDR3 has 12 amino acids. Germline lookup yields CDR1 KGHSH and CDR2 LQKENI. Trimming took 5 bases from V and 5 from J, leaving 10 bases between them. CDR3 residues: CASSGGNHEQYV. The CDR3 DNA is TGTGCCAGCTCAGGGGGGAACCACGAGCAGTACGTC.

The CDR3: CASSLKDEQYF. CDR3 nucleotide sequence: TGTGCCAGCAGCCTAAAGGACGAGCAGTACTTC. V usage is TRBV7-8 and J usage is TRBJ2-7; D remains ambiguous. The CDR3 contains 11 residues. Germline V gene data show CDR1 as SGHVS and CDR2 as FQNEAQ. V was pared by 5 bases and J by 5 bases, with 7 bases between.

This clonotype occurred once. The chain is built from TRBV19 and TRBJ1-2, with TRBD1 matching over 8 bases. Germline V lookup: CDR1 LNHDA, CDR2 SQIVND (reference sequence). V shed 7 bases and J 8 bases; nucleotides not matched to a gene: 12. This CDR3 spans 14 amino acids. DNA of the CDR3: TGTGCCAGTACCCCCGAGAGCAGGGGGCAGGGCTACACCTTC. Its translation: CASTPESRGQGYTF. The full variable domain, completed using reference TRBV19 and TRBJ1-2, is DGGITQSPKYLFRKEGQNVTLSCEQNLNHDAMYWYRQDPGQGLRLIYYSQIVNDFQKGDIAEGYSVSREKKESFPLTVTSAQKNPTAFYLCASTPESRGQGYTFGSGTRLTVV.